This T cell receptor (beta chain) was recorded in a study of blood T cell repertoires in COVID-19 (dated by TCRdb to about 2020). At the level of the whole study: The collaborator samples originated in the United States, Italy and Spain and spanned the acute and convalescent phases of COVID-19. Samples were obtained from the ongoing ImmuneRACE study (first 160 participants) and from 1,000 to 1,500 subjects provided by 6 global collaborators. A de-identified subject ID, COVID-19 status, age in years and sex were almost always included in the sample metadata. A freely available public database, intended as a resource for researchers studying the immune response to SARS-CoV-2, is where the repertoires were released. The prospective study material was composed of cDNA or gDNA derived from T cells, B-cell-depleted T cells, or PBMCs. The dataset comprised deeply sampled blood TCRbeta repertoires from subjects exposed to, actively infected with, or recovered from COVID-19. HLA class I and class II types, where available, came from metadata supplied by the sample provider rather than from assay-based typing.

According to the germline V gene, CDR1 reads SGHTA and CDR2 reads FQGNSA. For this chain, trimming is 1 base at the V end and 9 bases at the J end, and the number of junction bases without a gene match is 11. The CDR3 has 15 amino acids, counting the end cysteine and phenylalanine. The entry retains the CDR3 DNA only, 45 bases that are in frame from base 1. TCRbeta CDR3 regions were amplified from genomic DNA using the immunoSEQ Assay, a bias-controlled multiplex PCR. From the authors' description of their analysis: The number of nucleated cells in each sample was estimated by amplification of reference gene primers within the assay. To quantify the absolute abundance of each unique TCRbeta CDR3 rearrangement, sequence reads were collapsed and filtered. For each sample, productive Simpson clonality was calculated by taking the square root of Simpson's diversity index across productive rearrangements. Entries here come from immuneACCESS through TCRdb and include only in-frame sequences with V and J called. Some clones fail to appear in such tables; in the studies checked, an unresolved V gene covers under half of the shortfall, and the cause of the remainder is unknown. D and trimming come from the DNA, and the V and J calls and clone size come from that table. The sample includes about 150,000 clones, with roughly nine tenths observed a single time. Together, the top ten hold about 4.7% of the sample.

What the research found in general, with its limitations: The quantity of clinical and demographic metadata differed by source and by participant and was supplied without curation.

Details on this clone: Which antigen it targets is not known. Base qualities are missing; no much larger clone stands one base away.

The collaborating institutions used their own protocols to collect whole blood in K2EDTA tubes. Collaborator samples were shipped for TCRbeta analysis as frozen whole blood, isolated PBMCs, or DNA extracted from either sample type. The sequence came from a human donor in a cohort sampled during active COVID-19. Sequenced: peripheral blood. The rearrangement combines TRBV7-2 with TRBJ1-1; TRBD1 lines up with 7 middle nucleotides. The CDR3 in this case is CASSLVLRGEPQAFF. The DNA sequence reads TGTGCCAGCAGCTTAGTGCTCAGGGGGGAACCCCAAGCTTTCTTT. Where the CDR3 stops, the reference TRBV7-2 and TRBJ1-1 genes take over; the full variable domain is GAGVSQSPSNKVTEKGKDVELRCDPISGHTALYWYRQSLGQGLEFLIYFQGNSAPDKSGLPSDRFSAERTGGSVSTLTIQRTQQEDSAVYLCASSLVLRGEPQAFFGQGTRLTVV.